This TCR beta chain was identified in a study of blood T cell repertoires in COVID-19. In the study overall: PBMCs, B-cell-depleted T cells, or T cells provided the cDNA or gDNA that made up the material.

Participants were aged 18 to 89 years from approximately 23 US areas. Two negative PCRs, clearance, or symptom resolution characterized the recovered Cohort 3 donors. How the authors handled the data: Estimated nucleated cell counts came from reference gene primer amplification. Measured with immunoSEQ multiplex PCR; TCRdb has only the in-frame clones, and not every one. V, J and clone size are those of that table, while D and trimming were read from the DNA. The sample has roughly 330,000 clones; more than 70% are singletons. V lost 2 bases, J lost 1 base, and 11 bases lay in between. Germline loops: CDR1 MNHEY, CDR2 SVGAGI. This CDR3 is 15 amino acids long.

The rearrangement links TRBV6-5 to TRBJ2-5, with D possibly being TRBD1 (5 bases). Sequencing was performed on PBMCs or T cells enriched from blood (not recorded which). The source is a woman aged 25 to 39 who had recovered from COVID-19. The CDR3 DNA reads TGTGCCAGCAGTTACCGTGTAGGGGTCCAAGAGACCCAGTACTTC. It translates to CASSYRVGVQETQYF.